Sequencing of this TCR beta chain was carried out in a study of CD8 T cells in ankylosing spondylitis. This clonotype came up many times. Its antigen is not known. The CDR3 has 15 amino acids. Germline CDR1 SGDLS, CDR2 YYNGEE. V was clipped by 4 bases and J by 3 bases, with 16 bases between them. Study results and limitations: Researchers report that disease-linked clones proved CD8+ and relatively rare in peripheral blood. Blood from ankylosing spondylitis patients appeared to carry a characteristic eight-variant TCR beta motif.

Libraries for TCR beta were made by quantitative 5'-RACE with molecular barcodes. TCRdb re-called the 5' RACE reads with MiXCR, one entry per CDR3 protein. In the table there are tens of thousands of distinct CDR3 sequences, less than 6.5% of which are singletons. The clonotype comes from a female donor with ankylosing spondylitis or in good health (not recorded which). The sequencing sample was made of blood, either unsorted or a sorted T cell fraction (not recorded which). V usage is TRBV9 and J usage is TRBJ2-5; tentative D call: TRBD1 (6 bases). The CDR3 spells CASSSSSTGKETQYF. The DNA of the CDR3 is TGTGCCAGCAGCTCGAGTTCGACAGGAAAAGAGACCCAGTACTTC.